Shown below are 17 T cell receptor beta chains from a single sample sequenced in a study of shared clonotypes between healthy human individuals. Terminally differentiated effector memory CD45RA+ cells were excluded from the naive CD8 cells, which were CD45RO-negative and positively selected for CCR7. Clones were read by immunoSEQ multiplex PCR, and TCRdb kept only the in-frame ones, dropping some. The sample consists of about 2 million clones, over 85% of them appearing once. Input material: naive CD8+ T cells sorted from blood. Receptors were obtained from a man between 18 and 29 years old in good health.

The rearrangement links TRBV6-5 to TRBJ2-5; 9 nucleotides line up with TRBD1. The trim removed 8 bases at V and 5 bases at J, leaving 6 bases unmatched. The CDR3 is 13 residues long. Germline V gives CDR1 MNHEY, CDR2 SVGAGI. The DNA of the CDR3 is TGTGCCAGCTGTCCCACAGGGGGCGAGACCCAGTACTTC. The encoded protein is CASCPTGGETQYF.

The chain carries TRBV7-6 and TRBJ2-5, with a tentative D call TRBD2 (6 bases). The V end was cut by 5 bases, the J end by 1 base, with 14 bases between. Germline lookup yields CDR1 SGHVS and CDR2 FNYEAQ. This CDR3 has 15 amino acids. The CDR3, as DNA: TGTGCCAGCAGCCCGTGGGGGGAGTCCCAAGAGACCCAGTACTTC. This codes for CASSPWGESQETQYF.

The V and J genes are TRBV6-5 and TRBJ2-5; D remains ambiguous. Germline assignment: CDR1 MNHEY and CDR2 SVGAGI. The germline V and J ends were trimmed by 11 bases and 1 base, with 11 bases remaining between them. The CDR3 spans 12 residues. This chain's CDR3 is CAVNPSQETQYF. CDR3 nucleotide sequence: TGTGCCGTGAATCCCAGCCAAGAGACCCAGTACTTC.

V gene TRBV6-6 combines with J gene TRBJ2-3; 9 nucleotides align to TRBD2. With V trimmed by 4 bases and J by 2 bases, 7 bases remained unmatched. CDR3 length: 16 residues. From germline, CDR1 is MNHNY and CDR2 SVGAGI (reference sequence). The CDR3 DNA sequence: TGTGCCAGCAGTTTCCAGCGGGAGGAGGTCACAGATACGCAGTATTTT. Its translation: CASSFQREEVTDTQYF.

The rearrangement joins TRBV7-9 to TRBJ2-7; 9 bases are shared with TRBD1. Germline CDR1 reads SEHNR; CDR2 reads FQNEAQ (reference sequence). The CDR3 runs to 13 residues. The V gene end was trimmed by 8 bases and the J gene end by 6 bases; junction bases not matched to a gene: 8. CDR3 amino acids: CASQPTGGSEQYF. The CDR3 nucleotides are TGTGCCAGCCAACCGACAGGGGGGTCCGAGCAGTACTTC.

CDR3 nucleotides: TGTGCCAGCAGCTTTGGGGGGCACCAGCCCCAGCATTTT. Its translation is CASSFGGHQPQHF. The genes are TRBV5-6 and TRBJ1-5; tentative D call: TRBD1 (6 bases). Deletions cut 2 bases from V and 7 bases from J, with 10 bases between. This CDR3 contains 13 residues. CDR1 is SGHDT, CDR2 YYEEEE, per germline.

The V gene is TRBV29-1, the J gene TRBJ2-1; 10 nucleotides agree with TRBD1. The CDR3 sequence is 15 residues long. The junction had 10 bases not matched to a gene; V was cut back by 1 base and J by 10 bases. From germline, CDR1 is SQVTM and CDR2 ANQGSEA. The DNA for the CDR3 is TGCAGCGTTGAAGTAGACGGGACAGGGGAGGGGGAGCAGTTCTTC. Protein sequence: CSVEVDGTGEGEQFF.

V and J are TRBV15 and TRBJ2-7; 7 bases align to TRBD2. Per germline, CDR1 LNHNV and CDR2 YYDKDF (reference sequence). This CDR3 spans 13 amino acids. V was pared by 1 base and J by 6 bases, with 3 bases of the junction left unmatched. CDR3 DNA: TGTGCCACCAGCAGAGGGGGAGGGGTCGAGCAGTACTTC. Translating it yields CATSRGGGVEQYF.

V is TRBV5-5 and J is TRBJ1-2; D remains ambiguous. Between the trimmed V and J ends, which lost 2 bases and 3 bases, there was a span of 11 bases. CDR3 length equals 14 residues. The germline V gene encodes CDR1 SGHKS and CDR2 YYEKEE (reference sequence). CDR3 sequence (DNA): TGTGCCAGCAGCTTCGGCTTTAAGGACTATGGCTACACCTTC. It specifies CASSFGFKDYGYTF.

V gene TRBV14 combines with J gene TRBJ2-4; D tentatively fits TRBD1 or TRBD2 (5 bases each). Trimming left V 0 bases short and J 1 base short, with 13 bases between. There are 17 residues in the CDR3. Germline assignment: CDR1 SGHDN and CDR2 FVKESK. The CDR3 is CASSQDAGAGAKNIQYF. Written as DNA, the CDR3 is TGTGCCAGCAGCCAAGATGCCGGGGCTGGGGCCAAAAACATTCAGTACTTC.

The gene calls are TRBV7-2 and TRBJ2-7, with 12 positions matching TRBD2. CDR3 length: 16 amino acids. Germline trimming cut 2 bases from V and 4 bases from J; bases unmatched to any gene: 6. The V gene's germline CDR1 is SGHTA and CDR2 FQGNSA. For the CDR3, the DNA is TGTGCCAGCAGCTTATCCCCGACTAGCGGGGGTTACGAGCAGTACTTC. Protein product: CASSLSPTSGGYEQYF.

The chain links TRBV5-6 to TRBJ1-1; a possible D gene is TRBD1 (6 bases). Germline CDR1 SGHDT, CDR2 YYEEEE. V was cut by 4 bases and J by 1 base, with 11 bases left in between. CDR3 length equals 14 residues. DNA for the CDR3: TGTGCCAGCAGCCCTCGCAGGGGGAACACTGAAGCTTTCTTT. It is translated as CASSPRRGNTEAFF.

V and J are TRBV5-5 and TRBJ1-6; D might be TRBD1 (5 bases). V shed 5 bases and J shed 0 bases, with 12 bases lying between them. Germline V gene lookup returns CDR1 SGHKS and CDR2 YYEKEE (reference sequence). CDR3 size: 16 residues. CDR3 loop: CASSGTPSSYNSPLHF. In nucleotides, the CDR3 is TGTGCCAGCAGTGGGACCCCCAGCTCCTATAATTCACCCCTCCACTTT. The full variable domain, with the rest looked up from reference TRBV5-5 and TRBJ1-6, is DAGVTQSPTHLIKTRGQQVTLRCSPISGHKSVSWYQQVLGQGPQFIFQYYEKEERGRGNFPDRFSARQFPNYSSELNVNALLLGDSALYLCASSGTPSSYNSPLHFGNGTRLTVT.

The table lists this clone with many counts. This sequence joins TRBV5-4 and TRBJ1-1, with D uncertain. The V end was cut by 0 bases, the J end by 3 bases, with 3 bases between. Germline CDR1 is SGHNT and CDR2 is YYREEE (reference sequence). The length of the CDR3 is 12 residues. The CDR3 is CASSLAHTEAFF. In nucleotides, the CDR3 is TGTGCCAGCAGCTTGGCACACACTGAAGCTTTCTTT.

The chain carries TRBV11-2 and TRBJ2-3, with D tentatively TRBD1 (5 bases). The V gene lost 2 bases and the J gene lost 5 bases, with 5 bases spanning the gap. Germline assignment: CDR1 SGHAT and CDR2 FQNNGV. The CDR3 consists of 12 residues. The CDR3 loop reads CASSLQGDTQYF. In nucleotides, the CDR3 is TGTGCCAGCAGCTTACAGGGAGATACGCAGTATTTT.

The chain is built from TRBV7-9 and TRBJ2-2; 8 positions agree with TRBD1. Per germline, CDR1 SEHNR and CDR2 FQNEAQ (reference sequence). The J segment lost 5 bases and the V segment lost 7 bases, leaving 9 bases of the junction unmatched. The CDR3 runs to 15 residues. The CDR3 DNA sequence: TGTGCCAGCACCGAGGAGGACAGGGAGACCGGGGAGCTGTTTTTT. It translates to CASTEEDRETGELFF.

The CDR3 DNA is TGTGCCATCAGTGTGGGCAGGGGGCCTGACGAGCAGTACTTC. This encodes CAISVGRGPDEQYF. The rearrangement links TRBV10-3 to TRBJ2-7; 8 positions match TRBD1. The CDR3 has 14 residues. With V trimmed by 4 bases and J by 5 bases, 7 bases remained unmatched. Germline loops: CDR1 ENHRY, CDR2 SYGVKD.